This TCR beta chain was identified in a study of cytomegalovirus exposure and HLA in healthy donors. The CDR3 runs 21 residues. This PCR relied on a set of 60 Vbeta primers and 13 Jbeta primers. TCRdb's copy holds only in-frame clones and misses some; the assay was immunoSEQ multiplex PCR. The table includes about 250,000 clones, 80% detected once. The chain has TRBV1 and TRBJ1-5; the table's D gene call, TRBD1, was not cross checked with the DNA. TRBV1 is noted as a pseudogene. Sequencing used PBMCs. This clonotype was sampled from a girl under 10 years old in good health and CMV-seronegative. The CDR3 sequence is CTSSQVLPGTGGNHSNQPQHF. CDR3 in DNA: TGCACCAGCAGCCAAGTTCTACCGGGGACAGGGGGCAACCATAGCAATCAGCCCCAGCATTTT.